Each of the 11 T cell receptor beta chains below was sequenced from the same sample in a study of OX40 agonist ivuxolimab in advanced cancers. Using immunoSEQ multiplex PCR, the repertoire was profiled, and TCRdb retains in-frame clones only, with some absent. The sample consists of around 77,000 clones, approximately 89% of them appearing once. This specimen consisted of CD4+ or CD8+ T cells sorted from blood, obtained in a trial of the OX40 agonist ivuxolimab. These receptors all stem from an adult with an advanced solid tumor such as melanoma, head and neck, liver or kidney cancer.

This clone showed up just once. The chain links TRBV6-1 to TRBJ2-3; D gene unclear. CDR3 length: 13 residues. CDR1 is MNHNS and CDR2 is SASEGT in the germline V gene. V was shortened by 6 bases and J by 10 bases, with 17 bases between the two germline ends. The CDR3 DNA reads TGTGCCAGCAGCTCCCTCTTTTCAGAGGCGCAGTATTTT. This sequence encodes CASSSLFSEAQYF.

The chain employs TRBV27 and TRBJ1-6; D not certain. V lost 2 bases to trimming and J lost 9 bases, with 5 bases between them. The CDR3 contains 12 residues. The V gene's germline CDR1 is MNHEY and CDR2 SMNVEV (reference sequence). The CDR3 bases are TGTGCCAGCAGTTTAAGAGGTTCACCCCTCCACTTT. Encoded protein: CASSLRGSPLHF.

The rearrangement joins TRBV5-1 to TRBJ2-1; 8 nucleotides agree with TRBD2. This CDR3 contains 16 residues. Trimming removed 1 base from V and 4 bases from J; junction bases left unmatched: 7. CDR1 is SGHRS, CDR2 YFSETQ, per germline. The CDR3 here is CASSLTSSGHYNEQFF. The CDR3 DNA reads as TGCGCCAGCAGCTTGACCTCTAGCGGGCATTACAATGAGCAGTTCTTC.

CDR3 bases: TGTGCCAGCAGTGAGGGAGGAGGAGGCTACGAGCAGTACTTC. It translates to CASSEGGGGYEQYF. The chain joins TRBV2 to TRBJ2-7; weak D call: TRBD2 (6 bases). CDR3 length equals 14 residues. The ends were cut back, 3 bases at V and 3 bases at J, with 12 bases in the middle. The germline gives CDR1 SNHLY, CDR2 FYNNEI.

The DNA for the CDR3 is TGTGCCATCAGTGAGTCGAGGAGTAGCGACACTGAAGCTTTCTTT. Translating it yields CAISESRSSDTEAFF. This chain uses TRBV10-3 with TRBJ1-1; D remains unclear. The CDR3 runs 15 residues. Deletions cut 0 bases from V and 3 bases from J, with 11 bases between. CDR1 is ENHRY and CDR2 is SYGVKD in the germline V gene.

The V and J genes are TRBV28 and TRBJ1-2; D not resolved. Germline assignment: CDR1 MDHEN and CDR2 SYDVKM. The V gene lost 10 bases and the J gene lost 3 bases, with 24 bases spanning the gap. CDR3 length equals 16 residues. The chain's CDR3 is CATTLFSGNRDYGYTF. The CDR3 coding sequence is TGTGCCACCACCCTTTTTTCGGGGAATCGAGACTATGGCTACACCTTC.

This chain joins TRBV28 and TRBJ2-1; D is uncertain. Trimming removed 2 bases from V and 8 bases from J, with 10 bases in between. Germline loops: CDR1 MDHEN, CDR2 SYDVKM. This CDR3 region has 13 residues. The CDR3 here is CASSLSQNDEQFF. Here the CDR3 DNA reads TGTGCCAGCAGTTTAAGCCAGAACGATGAGCAGTTCTTC.

The chain links TRBV4-1 to TRBJ2-1; 12 nucleotides match TRBD2. CDR1 and CDR2 (germline): MGHRA, YSYEKL. The ends lost 3 bases at V and 1 base at J; junction bases unmatched: 7. The CDR3 covers 18 residues. CDR3 residues: CASSHRLAGVVSYNEQFF. The CDR3 DNA follows: TGCGCCAGCAGCCACCGACTAGCGGGAGTGGTTTCCTACAATGAGCAGTTCTTC.

This clone has just a few counts. V and J are TRBV10-1 and TRBJ1-1; the D gene is possibly TRBD1 (5 bases). The germline V and J ends were trimmed by 0 bases and 4 bases, with 9 bases remaining between them. This CDR3 region has 14 residues. The germline CDR1 and CDR2 sequences are WNHNN and SYGVQD (reference sequence). The chain's CDR3 is CASSESLRGTEAFF. For the CDR3, the DNA is TGCGCCAGCAGTGAGTCGTTAAGGGGCACTGAAGCTTTCTTT.

This clone was seen once. The genes are TRBV27 and TRBJ2-7; D remains unclear. CDR1 and CDR2 from the germline V gene are MNHEY and SMNVEV (reference sequence). CDR3 length: 14 residues. V lost 5 bases and J 1 base, leaving 12 bases between the germline ends. This CDR3 reads CASSPERWSYEQYF. CDR3 nucleotide sequence: TGTGCCAGCAGTCCCGAGCGATGGTCCTACGAGCAGTACTTC.

This chain links TRBV10-3 with TRBJ2-5; tentatively, D is TRBD2 (6 bases). Germline CDR1 ENHRY, CDR2 SYGVKD. Trimming cost V 4 bases and J 2 bases, with 8 bases left between them. The CDR3 length is 13 residues. The CDR3 DNA reads TGTGCCATCAGTGGCGCGGGGCAAGAGACCCAGTACTTC. Translated: CAISGAGQETQYF.